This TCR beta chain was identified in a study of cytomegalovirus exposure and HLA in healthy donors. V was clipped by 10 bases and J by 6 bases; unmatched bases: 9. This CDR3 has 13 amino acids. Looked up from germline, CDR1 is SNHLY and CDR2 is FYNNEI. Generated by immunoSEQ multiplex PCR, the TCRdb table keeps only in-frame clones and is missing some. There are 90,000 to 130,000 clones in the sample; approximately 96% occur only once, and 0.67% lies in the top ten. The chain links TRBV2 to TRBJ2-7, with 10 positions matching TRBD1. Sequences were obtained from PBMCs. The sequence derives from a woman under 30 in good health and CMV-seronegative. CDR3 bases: TGTGCCACTCTCTTGGGACAGGGGTTCGAGCAGTACTTC. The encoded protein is CATLLGQGFEQYF.